These T cell receptor beta chains were read from a single sample in a study of T cell responses to AZD1222 COVID-19 vaccine. Profiled with immunoSEQ multiplex PCR; TCRdb holds only in-frame clones, not every one. Of fewer than 75,000 clones listed, about nine tenths are singletons. Here the sequenced sample was peripheral blood, taken 28 days after the second dose of the MenACWY control vaccine. The receptors stem from an adult who received the MenACWY meningococcal vaccine as a control. The CDR3 runs from the conserved cysteine through the conserved F or W. D genes are given only for firm matches. Expanded clones get a size class; other rows say once, few or many, or leave the size out.

>TRBV7-2|-|TRBJ2-3|-
TGTGCCAGCAGCTTGGGGGCAGGGCAGTATTTT
CASSLGAGQYF
>TRBV7-8|-|TRBJ2-5|-
TGTGCCAGCACGACAGGGAGGCAAGAGACCCAGTACTTC
CASTTGRQETQYF
>TRBV18|-|TRBJ2-1|-
TGTGCCAGCTCACAGTCAGATGAGCAGTTCTTC
CASSQSDEQFF
>TRBV6-5|-|TRBJ2-2|few
TGTGCCAGCAGTTACGGAGACGGGGAGCTGTTTTTT
CASSYGDGELFF
>TRBV6-5|-|TRBJ2-6|-
TGTGCCAGCAGTTCAGAAAGTGGGGCCAACGTCCTGACTTTC
CASSSESGANVLTF
>TRBV5-4|-|TRBJ2-4|-
TGTGCCAGCACGCTCTTGGGCAAAGAACGAAACATTCAGTACTTC
CASTLLGKERNIQYF
>TRBV4-1|TRBD2|TRBJ2-7|-
TGCGCCAGCAGCCAAGACAGCGGGAGGGCCACCGAGCAGTACTTC
CASSQDSGRATEQYF
>TRBV2|-|TRBJ2-1|-
TGTGCCAGCAAACGTGGGGGAGGCCCCAACGAGCAGTTCTTC
CASKRGGGPNEQFF
>TRBV10-3|TRBD1|TRBJ1-2|-
TGTGCCATCAGTGAGGGACAAGGGGGCAAAGGCTACACCTTC
CAISEGQGGKGYTF
>TRBV10-3|-|TRBJ1-2|-
TGTGCCATCAGTGAGCTGGCAGATAACGTCTATGGCTACACCTTC
CAISELADNVYGYTF
>TRBV5-1|-|TRBJ1-3|-
TGCGCCAGCAGCGGGGACTCGAGCTCTGGAAACACCATATATTTT
CASSGDSSSGNTIYF
>TRBV27|TRBD1|TRBJ1-5|-
TGTGCCAGCAGTCCCGGGGGACAGGGCAATCAGCCCCAGCATTTT
CASSPGGQGNQPQHF
>TRBV5-6|-|TRBJ1-5|once
TGTGCCAGCAGCTTGTCACCCGATCAGCCCCAGCATTTT
CASSLSPDQPQHF
>TRBV7-7|-|TRBJ2-5|-
TGTGCTAGCAGCTTAGATTTATCGGACCGAGAGACCCAGTACTTC
CASSLDLSDRETQYF
>TRBV11-2|-|TRBJ2-6|few
TGTGCCAGCAGCCCGGGACGTTTCGTCTCTGGGGCCAACGTCCTGACTTTC
CASSPGRFVSGANVLTF
>TRBV4-3|-|TRBJ2-1|-
TGCGCCAGCAGCCAAGTCAGCGGCCTAGCGACCTCCTACAATGAGCAGTTCTTC
CASSQVSGLATSYNEQFF
>TRBV5-1|TRBD1|TRBJ2-3|-
TGCGCCAGCAGCTTTTGGGACAGGGCAGGGACAGATACGCAGTATTTT
CASSFWDRAGTDTQYF
>TRBV28|-|TRBJ2-1|-
TGTGAAGGGGGTGGTCAGAAGCAGTTCTTC
CEGGGQKQFF
>TRBV6-5|TRBD1|TRBJ1-4|-
TGTGCCAGCAGCAAGGACAGGGAGGAAAAACTGTTTTTT
CASSKDREEKLFF
>TRBV3-1/TRBV3-2|-|TRBJ1-3|-
TGTGCCAGCAGCGGCGGCTCTGGAAACACCATATATTTT
CASSGGSGNTIYF
>TRBV7-8|-|TRBJ2-7|-
TGTGCCAGCAGCCCGGGGGACAGAGCCTACGAGCAGTACTTC
CASSPGDRAYEQYF
>TRBV4-3|-|TRBJ2-7|-
TGCGCCAGCAGCCAACAACAGCTTTACGAGCAGTACTTC
CASSQQQLYEQYF
>TRBV24-1|-|TRBJ1-1|-
TGTGCCACCAGTGATTTCGCAGGGAGTACTGAAGCTTTCTTT
CATSDFAGSTEAFF
>TRBV12-3/TRBV12-4|-|TRBJ1-6|-
TGTGCCAGCAGTTTAGGGGGCAGTTCACCCCTCCACTTT
CASSLGGSSPLHF
>TRBV6-1|-|TRBJ2-2|once
TGTGCCAGCAGTGAAGGAACAGGGACCAACACCGGGGAGCTGTTTTTT
CASSEGTGTNTGELFF
>TRBV7-2|-|TRBJ2-2|-
TGTGCCAGCAGCCCTTTCCAGGGGAACACCGGGGAGCTGTTTTTT
CASSPFQGNTGELFF
>TRBV19|-|TRBJ2-2|-
TGTGCCAGTAAAAGGACAGCGAACACCGGGGAGCTGTTTTTT
CASKRTANTGELFF
>TRBV27|-|TRBJ2-3|-
TGTGCCAGCAGTTTTGCCGTGGGAGATACGCAGTATTTT
CASSFAVGDTQYF
>TRBV5-5|-|TRBJ1-1|few
TGTGCCAGCAGCTTGGGTCGTAACACTGAAGCTTTCTTT
CASSLGRNTEAFF
>TRBV10-2|-|TRBJ1-1|once
TGCGCCAGCAGTGTGACCACGGGACACACTGAAGCTTTCTTT
CASSVTTGHTEAFF
>TRBV19|TRBD2|TRBJ2-1|-
TGTGCCAGTAGGGGGACTAGCGGCTCCTACAATGAGCAGTTCTTC
CASRGTSGSYNEQFF